One sample yielded the 31 T cell receptor beta chains listed below, sequenced in a study of T cells after yellow fever vaccination (dated by TCRdb to the late 2010s). The sample's treatment or condition label, in plain terms: live attenuated yellow fever vaccine strain. Receptor libraries were prepared by 5' RACE. Instrument used: Illumina HiSeq 2500. In-frame beta chains were kept once TCRdb had trimmed the public reads at Q25 with fastp and called clones with MiXCR. Here each entry gathers all rows of one CDR3 protein and keeps the most common genes and DNA. The sample records some 300,000 distinct CDR3 sequences, roughly 8.6% of which are singletons. The ten largest clones add up to around 17% of the sample. Material: PBMCs, obtained roughly 46 days after the first yellow fever vaccination. Receptor source: a man aged 18 to 29 who received the YFV17D yellow fever vaccine.

The J gene is TRBJ2-7, the V gene TRBV7-2; 11 bases are a match to TRBD1. V gave up 2 bases and J gave up 6 bases; unmatched junction bases: 12. Germline V lookup: CDR1 SGHTA, CDR2 FQGNSA. This CDR3 has 17 residues. Here the CDR3 DNA reads TGTGCCAGCAGCTTAAGCGGGACAGGGGGTTTCCGAGGCGAGCAGTACTTC. Amino acids: CASSLSGTGGFRGEQYF.

This clonotype occurred a few times. J is TRBJ1-1 and V is TRBV5-1; maybe TRBD1 (5 bases). There are 16 residues in the CDR3. The V end was cut by 3 bases, the J end by 4 bases, with 19 bases between. The germline CDR1 and CDR2 sequences are SGHRS and YFSETQ. Written as DNA, the CDR3 is TGCGCCAGCAGCTGGGGGGTGGGCAACAAGGGCACTGAAGCTTTCTTT. This sequence encodes CASSWGVGNKGTEAFF.

This clonotype was observed a handful of times. The chain recombines TRBV5-1 with TRBJ2-3; D not resolved. The germline CDR1 and CDR2 sequences are SGHRS and YFSETQ. Between the trimmed V and J ends, which lost 0 bases and 2 bases, there was a span of 7 bases. The CDR3 consists of 14 residues. This chain's CDR3 is CASSLATPTDTQYF. The CDR3 DNA reads TGCGCCAGCAGCTTGGCCACCCCCACAGATACGCAGTATTTT.

The sample holds a few counts of this clonotype. This chain links TRBV19 with TRBJ2-7; D is perhaps TRBD2 (5 bases). Trimming removed 3 bases from V and 4 bases from J, with 10 bases in between. Germline CDR1 LNHDA, CDR2 SQIVND (reference sequence). This CDR3 region has 13 residues. The CDR3 is CASSIGLSYEQYF. The CDR3 coding sequence is TGTGCCAGTAGTATCGGACTCAGTTACGAGCAGTACTTC.

The table lists this clonotype with a few counts. The chain is built from TRBV4-2 and TRBJ2-5; D unclear. CDR3 length: 13 amino acids. Per the germline V gene, CDR1 is LGHNA and CDR2 is YNFKEQ. Between the trimmed V and J ends, which lost 6 bases and 2 bases, there was a span of 10 bases. The CDR3 sequence is CASRPATQETQYF. CDR3 in DNA: TGTGCCAGCAGGCCGGCTACGCAAGAGACCCAGTACTTC.

This clonotype was counted ten times or more. The chain links TRBV12-3 or TRBV12-4 to TRBJ1-5; 7 bases are a match to TRBD1. The V segment lost 6 bases and the J segment 2 bases; nucleotides outside the gene matches: 4. CDR3 length: 14 amino acids. In DNA form, the CDR3 reads TGTGCCAGCAGCCTTGACAGGGGCAATCAGCCCCAGCATTTT. It specifies CASSLDRGNQPQHF.

This clonotype was counted only a few times. The CDR3 DNA reads as TGCGCCAGCAGCCAAGATCATGTAGGCACAGATACGCAGTATTTT. This gives the protein CASSQDHVGTDTQYF. V usage is TRBV4-3 and J usage is TRBJ2-3; no clear D gene. This CDR3 is built from 15 residues. Trimming shortened V by 0 bases and J by 1 base, and 8 bases separated the two germline ends. Germline V gene lookup returns CDR1 LGHNA and CDR2 YSLEER.

This clonotype was seen only a few times. The chain employs TRBV5-1 and TRBJ2-2; the D gene could be TRBD1 or TRBD2 (6 bases each). V was shortened by 2 bases and J by 3 bases, with 11 bases between the two germline ends. CDR1 and CDR2 (germline): SGHRS, YFSETQ. This CDR3 region has 15 residues. CDR3 amino acids: CASSFFGGDTGELFF. CDR3 sequence (DNA): TGCGCCAGCAGCTTCTTCGGGGGCGACACCGGGGAGCTGTTTTTT.

Only a few counts were recorded for this clonotype. This chain connects TRBV28 to TRBJ1-5; 10 nucleotides match TRBD1. The germline V gene encodes CDR1 MDHEN and CDR2 SYDVKM. The trim removed 1 base at V and 2 bases at J, leaving 5 bases unmatched. The CDR3 consists of 17 residues. For the CDR3, the DNA is TGTGCCAGCAGTTTATTGACAGGGGGCAGGGGCAATCAGCCCCAGCATTTT. Its translation is CASSLLTGGRGNQPQHF. The full variable domain, with the rest looked up from reference TRBV28 and TRBJ1-5, is DVKVTQSSRYLVKRTGEKVFLECVQDMDHENMFWYRQDPGLGLRLIYFSYDVKMKEKGDIPEGYSVSREKKERFSLILESASTNQTSMYLCASSLLTGGRGNQPQHFGDGTRLSIL.

This clonotype has only a few counts. The chain carries TRBV6-5 and TRBJ2-7; 9 bases fit TRBD1. V was pared by 5 bases and J by 3 bases, with 5 bases of the junction left unmatched. The CDR3 consists of 14 residues. Germline lookup yields CDR1 MNHEY and CDR2 SVGAGI. The CDR3 DNA is TGTGCCAGCAGTCACGGGGGACAGGGCTACGAGCAGTACTTC. Encoded protein: CASSHGGQGYEQYF.

In this sample, this clonotype turned up a few times. V usage is TRBV18 and J usage is TRBJ2-7; 7 positions agree with TRBD1. The junction had 6 bases not matched to a gene; V was cut back by 5 bases and J by 2 bases. The CDR3 consists of 14 residues. Germline V gene lookup returns CDR1 KGHSH and CDR2 LQKENI. The CDR3 region has the DNA TGTGCCAGCTCAGAGAGACAGGGCCCCTACGAGCAGTACTTC. Its translation: CASSERQGPYEQYF.

This clonotype was seen more than once but under ten times. The gene calls are TRBV27 and TRBJ2-1; 8 bases agree with TRBD2. CDR1 is MNHEY and CDR2 is SMNVEV in the germline V gene (reference sequence). The CDR3 spans 14 residues. The trim removed 5 bases at V and 9 bases at J, leaving 9 bases unmatched. The CDR3 DNA reads as TGTGCCAGCAGTCCGGGACTAGGAGTTGGTGAGCAGTTCTTC. Translating gives CASSPGLGVGEQFF.

This clonotype was seen more than once but under ten times. This rearrangement joins TRBV5-1 to TRBJ2-7, with 7 bases matching TRBD2. J gave up 1 base and V 4 bases, and 5 bases lay outside the gene matches. The germline gives CDR1 SGHRS, CDR2 YFSETQ. The CDR3 has 14 residues. This CDR3 is CASSPGLGSYEQYF. CDR3 bases: TGCGCCAGCAGCCCAGGACTAGGGTCCTACGAGCAGTACTTC.

This clonotype was seen only a few times. One junction end disagrees with the germline gene, perhaps due to a read error. The rearrangement joins TRBV5-1 to TRBJ2-5; TRBD2 is a possible D gene (6 bases). This CDR3 has 13 residues. Germline CDR1 and CDR2: SGHRS and YFSETQ. In DNA form, the CDR3 reads TGTGCCAGCAGCTTAGCGGCCGGGGAGACCCAGTACTTC. Protein: CASSLAAGETQYF. The complete variable domain, with remaining parts taken from reference TRBV5-1 and TRBJ2-5, reads KAGVTQTPRYLIKTRGQQVTLSCSPISGHRSVSWYQQTPGQGLQFLFEYFSETQRNKGNFPGRFSGRQFSNSRSEMNVSTLELGDSALYLCASSLAAGETQYFGPGTRLLVL.

This clonotype has a handful of counts. V is TRBV13 and J is TRBJ2-3; D is unresolved. V lost 1 base and J 4 bases, leaving 6 bases between the germline ends. CDR1 is PRHDT, CDR2 FYEKMQ, per germline (reference sequence). This CDR3 contains 13 residues. The DNA for the CDR3 is TGTGCCAGCAGCTTAGTTGCCTCAGATACGCAGTATTTT. Its translation is CASSLVASDTQYF.

The chain uses TRBV10-2 and TRBJ2-2; 10 nucleotides agree with TRBD2. Per the germline V gene, CDR1 is WSHSY and CDR2 is SAAADI. The trim removed 0 bases at V and 3 bases at J, leaving 10 bases unmatched. The CDR3 loop spans 19 amino acids. CDR3 residues: CASSESEELAGPYTGELFF. The CDR3 DNA sequence: TGCGCCAGCAGTGAGTCGGAGGAACTAGCGGGGCCATACACCGGGGAGCTGTTTTTT.

The chain couples TRBV20-1 to TRBJ2-7; possible D gene TRBD1, 5 bases. Per germline, CDR1 DFQATT and CDR2 SNEGSKA (reference sequence). The CDR3 loop spans 14 amino acids. The V gene lost 0 bases and the J gene lost 7 bases, with 16 bases spanning the gap. The CDR3 spells CSARDRAGIWEQYV. The CDR3, as DNA: TGCAGTGCTAGAGATCGAGCAGGGATCTGGGAGCAGTACGTC.

The chain links TRBV20-1 to TRBJ2-1, with D perhaps TRBD2 (6 bases). The germline V gene has CDR1 DFQATT and CDR2 SNEGSKA (reference sequence). This CDR3 has 13 residues. Trimming took off 3 bases at V and 5 bases at J, with 11 bases between the two ends. As DNA, the CDR3 is TGCAGTGCTAGTGGCAGGGAGGACAATGAGCAGTTCTTC. Its protein product is CSASGREDNEQFF.

This clonotype has ten or more counts. The V and J genes are TRBV12-3 or TRBV12-4 and TRBJ1-2, with D hard to call. The CDR3 is made up of 13 amino acids. V was pared by 6 bases and J by 0 bases, with 8 bases between. The CDR3 sequence: CASRPGSNYGYTF. In DNA form, the CDR3 reads TGTGCCAGCAGACCGGGATCTAACTATGGCTACACCTTC.

This clonotype was detected only a few times. This chain connects TRBV6-2 or TRBV6-3 to TRBJ2-5; TRBD2 is a possible D gene (6 bases). V gave up 5 bases and J gave up 5 bases, with 15 bases separating them. Germline V gives CDR1 MNHEY, CDR2 SVGEGT. This CDR3 spans 14 amino acids. CDR3 coding DNA: TGTGCCAGCAGTGGTCTTCGGGGGAGTGAGACCCAGTACTTC. It is translated as CASSGLRGSETQYF.

This clonotype showed up just a few times. This chain joins TRBV7-2 and TRBJ2-1; 9 nucleotides line up with TRBD1. J was trimmed by 8 bases and V by 4 bases; bases with no gene match: 0. Germline CDR1 SGHTA, CDR2 FQGNSA. This CDR3 region has 12 residues. The CDR3, as DNA: TGTGCCAGCAGCTGGACAGGGGATGAGCAGTTCTTC. Amino acids: CASSWTGDEQFF.

The chain has TRBV5-1 and TRBJ2-3, with 9 nucleotides matching TRBD2. Losses at the gene ends were 9 bases for V and 0 bases for J; bases not matched to a gene: 14. The CDR3 has 17 amino acids. Germline V gene sequence: CDR1 SGHRS, CDR2 YFSETQ. The CDR3 DNA reads as TGCGCCACCTCGCGGTCCCTAGCGGGGATGAGCACAGATACGCAGTATTTT. As protein: CATSRSLAGMSTDTQYF.

This clonotype was detected a few times. The rearrangement joins TRBV6-5 to TRBJ1-1, with a possible D match to TRBD1 (6 bases). V was trimmed by 2 bases and J by 10 bases, leaving 14 bases between them. CDR1 is MNHEY and CDR2 is SVGAGI in the germline V gene. The CDR3 consists of 13 residues. The CDR3: CASSYMGAPGAFF. The CDR3 DNA reads as TGTGCCAGCAGTTACATGGGGGCCCCTGGAGCTTTCTTT.

The V and J genes are TRBV12-3 or TRBV12-4 and TRBJ1-5; TRBD1 matches at 11 bases. The CDR3 is 15 amino acids. Trimming took 6 bases from V and 5 from J; bases not matched to a gene: 6. For the CDR3, the DNA is TGTGCCAGCAGCAAAAGGACAGGGGGCCATCAGCCCCAGCATTTT. Translation: CASSKRTGGHQPQHF.

The V and J genes are TRBV6-2 or TRBV6-3 and TRBJ2-7; 8 bases align to TRBD1. From germline, CDR1 is MNHEY and CDR2 SVGEGT. Trimming cost V 6 bases and J 3 bases; bases outside gene matches: 7. The CDR3 extends over 14 amino acids. The CDR3 sequence: CASSGQGGFYEQYV. As DNA, the CDR3 is TGTGCCAGCAGCGGACAGGGAGGCTTCTACGAGCAGTACGTC.

This clonotype turned up a few times. The chain carries TRBV7-2 and TRBJ2-3; either TRBD1 or TRBD2 may supply D (6 bases each). The V gene lost 5 bases and the J gene lost 2 bases, with 14 bases spanning the gap. CDR1 and CDR2 from the germline V gene are SGHTA and FQGNSA. This CDR3 spans 15 amino acids. As DNA, the CDR3 is TGTGCCAGCAGCGTACACGGGGGCGACACAGATACGCAGTATTTT. Encoded protein: CASSVHGGDTDTQYF.

The gene calls are TRBV7-2 and TRBJ1-2, with 12 nucleotides matching TRBD1. The V gene end was trimmed by 2 bases and the J gene end by 8 bases; junction bases not matched to a gene: 9. CDR1 and CDR2 (germline): SGHTA, FQGNSA. The CDR3 covers 16 residues. The CDR3 here is CASSLTPGQGALGYTF. As DNA, the CDR3 is TGTGCCAGCAGCTTAACACCGGGACAGGGGGCACTGGGCTACACCTTC.

V is TRBV11-2 and J is TRBJ2-7, with a possible D match to TRBD2 (5 bases). The V end was cut by 5 bases, the J end by 3 bases, with 11 bases between. CDR3 length: 13 amino acids. Germline V lookup: CDR1 SGHAT, CDR2 FQNNGV. This CDR3 reads CASSPLGVYEQYV. The CDR3 bases are TGTGCCAGCAGCCCTCTCGGGGTCTACGAGCAGTACGTC.

This rearrangement joins TRBV5-1 to TRBJ2-1; TRBD2 matches 7 bases. There are 15 residues in the CDR3. The germline CDR1 and CDR2 sequences are SGHRS and YFSETQ. V lost 4 bases, J lost 4 bases, and 8 bases stayed unmatched. DNA of the CDR3: TGCGCCAGCAGCGTAGACGGGGGGATATACAATGAGCAGTTCTTC. Translation gives CASSVDGGIYNEQFF.

This sequence joins TRBV6-1 and TRBJ1-6; D is unclear. V gave up 6 bases and J gave up 0 bases, with 12 bases separating them. CDR1 MNHNS and CDR2 SASEGT come from the germline V gene. The CDR3 is 16 amino acids. The CDR3: CASRDPSSSYNSPLHF. The DNA for the CDR3 is TGTGCCAGCAGAGACCCAAGCAGCTCCTATAATTCACCCCTCCACTTT.

This clonotype was observed a handful of times. The V gene is TRBV12-3 or TRBV12-4, the J gene TRBJ1-2, with TRBD1 identical over 7 bases. Trimming at V came to 8 bases and at J to 6 bases, leaving 12 bases not matched to a gene. The CDR3 contains 14 residues. CDR3 bases: TGTGCCAGCGGCCGGGACAGCCAGGTGAATGGCTACACCTTC. Its translation is CASGRDSQVNGYTF.